Detailed here is one TCR beta chain. The source of the sample is a study of T-cell reconstitution after alpha-beta-depleted transplantation in children. Germline values: CDR1 MNHNS, CDR2 SASEGT. The CDR3 is made up of 15 amino acids. Unmatched junction bases numbered 3, after V lost 3 bases and J lost 3 bases. Unique molecular identifiers were used to barcode this TCRbeta library. TCRdb processed the PCR reads anew with MiXCR; each CDR3 protein has one entry. The profile shows some 520,000 distinct CDR3 sequences, around a third of them singletons. The source was PBMCs from the stem cell graft donor, collected from the stem cell graft. The TCR comes from a human donor who donated a stem cell graft to a child with aplastic anemia. The J gene is TRBJ2-7, the V gene TRBV6-1; TRBD2 aligns across 12 bases. CDR3 sequence (DNA): TGTGCCAGCAGTGAGGGACTAGCGGGCTACTACGAGCAGTACGTC. This gives the protein CASSEGLAGYYEQYV.